This T cell receptor beta chain was sequenced for a study of shared clonotypes between healthy human individuals (TCRdb year 2020). The study in broad terms: The cohort included a few men and two women between 18 and 49 years of age. For each donor, three plates each were used for CD4 naive and CD4 memory, two plates were used for CD8 naive, and one plate was used for CD8 memory. To estimate repertoire size and how much clonotypes are shared between individuals, the study performed deep sequencing of blood TCR repertoires from a few healthy adults. Different laboratories and diverse techniques were used to prepare libraries and sequence TCR repertoires, to increase sequencing depth and limit assay-specific biases. Per donor, leukapheresis produced somewhere between about 0.85 and 8.9 billion PBMCs. The research as a whole found: Naive subsets generally had larger estimated clonotype richness than memory subsets. The genetic and exposure-history diversity represented was limited by the small number of donors. Roughly 5.2% of naive CD4, around 4% of naive CD8, approximately 2% of memory CD4, and 0.35% to 0.4% of memory CD8 clonotypes were shared across several donors. Incomplete sequencing was indicated by rarefaction of sorted-subset datasets, despite the large sequencing depth. Based on pairwise subsampling, the degree of clonotype sharing among donors was expected to be affected by sequencing depth. Higher generation probabilities were observed for clonotypes shared by all four sorted-subset donors than for non-shared clonotypes. Sampling was restricted to blood, and TCR repertoires in tissue are likely to differ from TCR repertoires in blood.

Trimming costs V 6 bases and J 2 bases, and their ends lie 11 bases apart. The germline V gene provides CDR1 SQVTM and CDR2 ANQGSEA. The CDR3 sequence holds 12 residues, the cysteine and phenylalanine included. Kept here is only the CDR3 DNA, which spans 36 bases and is read in frame from base 1. Worth noting for this clone: What this receptor recognizes is not known. Base-call qualities are not available, and no considerably larger clone is one nucleotide away.

CD8 naive samples were obtained by positive selection for CCR7 among CD45RO-negative cells, yielding a CD45RA+CCR7+ population from which TemRA cells were excluded. Healthy HIV-negative adults with no recently reported acute infections or vaccinations were included as donors. Only Caucasian adults living in Nashville, Tennessee, USA were represented among the donors. Blood was obtained by leukapheresis, after which PBMCs were separated by Ficoll-Histopaque density gradient centrifugation and cryopreserved in liquid nitrogen vapor phase. Analytical flow cytometry was used to check the purity and quantity of each magnetically sorted T cell population. From each sorted fraction, genomic DNA was isolated and quantified by UV absorbance on a Nanodrop 2000c. TCR CDR3 regions were amplified from genomic DNA by multiplex PCR using the deep immunoSEQ assay. Genomic DNA extracted from each cell subset was distributed evenly over all wells of several immunoSEQ 96-well plates, and each plate served as one replicate. Each replicate PCR for sorted subsets received about 0.2 ug genomic DNA, equal to 30,000 or so T cell genomes. Purified libraries were measured with a Qubit 3.0 fluorometer, size-checked on a Bioanalyzer 2100, and measured again with the KAPA Library Quantification kit. Each immunoSEQ 96-well plate was sequenced on its own single-read 150-cycle Illumina NextSeq 550 flow cell. Processing in the source paper ran as follows. Because the immunoSEQ output held only junctional sequences and lacked quality scores, the filtering could not match the filtering applied to full-length reads. Sequences were annotated with PyIR, a Python wrapper for IgBLAST v1.9, using IMGT germline references to assign V/J genes and CDR3. Reads with weak V/J assignments (E-value above 1e-6), missing CDR3, stop codons, out-of-frame junctions, or ambiguous translated residues were removed. V3J clonotypes were defined by identical inferred V gene, J gene, and CDR3 amino acid sequence. The percentage overlap between two repertoires was calculated by dividing the number of shared unique clonotypes by the size of the smaller repertoire. Three approaches were used to assess repertoire richness: RTK rarefaction, the Chao1 estimator, and Recon v2.1 estimates of unobserved clonotypes. OLGA was used to compute generation probabilities for all TCRbeta clonotypes that the gDNA method yielded from a handful of donors. TCRdb mirrors the immuneACCESS table, restricted to in-frame sequences. Some clones are absent from its copies; in checked studies, under half trace to an unresolved V gene, and the reason for the others is unknown. V, J and clone size derive from that table, while D and trimming were established from the DNA sequence. The sample table shows more than 2 million clones, and less than 95% are seen once. Clones ranked in the top ten supply roughly 1% of the sample.

The sequenced sample was naive CD8+ T cells sorted from blood. The meaning of the sample's cell subset or site label: CD45RA+CCR7+. Rearrangement joined TRBV29-1 to TRBJ2-7, and TRBD2 may be the D gene, going by 6 matching bases. This clonotype originated in a man younger than 35 in good health. The CDR3 is CSVGWGAYEQYF. The nucleotides are TGCAGCGTCGGATGGGGGGCCTACGAGCAGTACTTC.